The 19 T cell receptor beta chains below come from one sample, sequenced in a study of shared clonotypes between healthy human individuals. Naive-designated CD8 cells lacked CD45RO, were positively enriched for CCR7, and omitted terminally differentiated effector memory CD45RA+ cells. Only in-frame clones appear in the TCRdb table, and some are missing; sequencing was by immunoSEQ multiplex PCR. The sample records just over 2,000,000 clones, about 95% being singletons. The sequenced sample was naive CD8+ T cells sorted from blood. These receptors were taken from a man aged 18 to 30 in good health.

Comments on this clone: Other DNA sequences in the sample encode the same CDR3. CDR3 protein: CTSSQDGQGCQPQHF. In DNA form, the CDR3 reads TGCACCAGCAGCCAAGACGGACAGGGGTGCCAGCCCCAGCATTTT. This chain links TRBV1 with TRBJ1-5; the DNA was not compared with TRBD1, the D call given in the table. TRBV1 is tagged as a pseudogene. This CDR3 spans 15 amino acids.

The chain uses TRBV19 and TRBJ1-5, with 7 positions matching TRBD1. The CDR3 sequence is 13 residues long. Germline CDR1 reads LNHDA; CDR2 reads SQIVND (reference sequence). V lost 5 bases to trimming and J lost 8 bases; unmatched junction nucleotides: 6. The CDR3 reads CASSPQGSEPQHF. Here the CDR3 DNA reads TGTGCCAGTAGTCCACAGGGGAGCGAGCCCCAGCATTTT.

In regard to this clone: Within the sample, other DNA sequences also encode this same CDR3. The rearrangement uses TRBV7-9 and TRBJ1-4, with 9 positions matching TRBD1. This CDR3 contains 14 residues. V trimming: 5 bases; J trimming: 8 bases; junction bases outside the gene matches: 6. Germline V gene lookup returns CDR1 SEHNR and CDR2 FQNEAQ (reference sequence). Here the CDR3 reads CASSPTGGNEKLFF. In DNA, the CDR3 is TGTGCCAGCAGCCCGACAGGGGGGAACGAAAAACTGTTTTTT.

V usage is TRBV6-6 and J usage is TRBJ2-7; tentative D call: TRBD2 (5 bases). The CDR3 has 12 residues. Between the trimmed V and J ends, which lost 2 bases and 7 bases, there was a span of 9 bases. Germline assignment: CDR1 MNHNY and CDR2 SVGAGI (reference sequence). The CDR3 sequence: CASSYTEGEQYF. The CDR3 bases are TGTGCCAGCAGTTACACTGAGGGAGAGCAGTACTTC.

Note on this clone: Different DNA sequences within this sample yield the same CDR3. This chain joins TRBV7-9 and TRBJ1-1; D is uncertain. V shed 4 bases and J shed 4 bases, with 4 bases lying between them. Germline lookup yields CDR1 SEHNR and CDR2 FQNEAQ (reference sequence). CDR3 length: 11 amino acids. The CDR3 nucleotides read TGTGCCAGCAGCTCCGGCACTGAAGCTTTCTTT. Its protein is CASSSGTEAFF.

This chain uses TRBV4-1 with TRBJ2-1, with D unresolved. Germline loops: CDR1 MGHRA, CDR2 YSYEKL. This CDR3 region has 15 residues. Trimming removed 1 base from V and 8 bases from J, with 15 bases in between. As DNA, the CDR3 is TGCGCCAGCAGCCAAGTAACTGACGGATGGTATGAGCAGTTCTTC. Protein: CASSQVTDGWYEQFF.

J is TRBJ2-3 and V is TRBV27, with TRBD2 matching 13 bases. The CDR3 is 15 amino acids. Germline lookup yields CDR1 MNHEY and CDR2 SMNVEV (reference sequence). V dropped 7 bases and J dropped 5; count of bases not matched to a gene: 6. The CDR3 reads CASTTTSGGRDTQYF. In nucleotides, the CDR3 is TGTGCCAGCACCACGACTAGCGGGGGGAGAGATACGCAGTATTTT.

The CDR3 DNA follows: TGTGCCAGCAGCTTGGGGACAGGGGGTTCCACAGATACGCAGTATTTT. It is translated as CASSLGTGGSTDTQYF. The chain links TRBV5-8 to TRBJ2-3; 10 nucleotides align to TRBD1. With 0 bases clipped from V and 2 bases from J, the junction kept 3 bases outside the gene matches. CDR3 length: 16 amino acids. CDR1 is SGHTS and CDR2 is YDEGEE in the germline V gene.

This sequence joins TRBV6-6 and TRBJ1-6; D perhaps matches TRBD1 (5 bases). CDR3 length: 13 residues. Trimming pared 6 bases from V and 10 bases from J, leaving 13 bases between. From germline, CDR1 is MNHNY and CDR2 SVGAGI (reference sequence). The CDR3 here is CASRAGPGSPLHF. DNA for the CDR3: TGTGCCAGCAGGGCAGGGCCAGGATCACCCCTCCACTTT.

This sequence joins TRBV5-6 and TRBJ2-7, with 7 nucleotides matching TRBD1. The junction had 6 bases not matched to a gene; V was cut back by 2 bases and J by 4 bases. The CDR3 runs to 14 residues. CDR1 and CDR2 (germline): SGHDT, YYEEEE. CDR3 sequence reads: CASSLPYRGYEQYF. As DNA, the CDR3 is TGTGCCAGCAGCTTACCCTACAGGGGATACGAGCAGTACTTC.

V gene TRBV6-4 combines with J gene TRBJ1-2; 10 positions match TRBD1. CDR3 length equals 13 residues. Germline V lookup: CDR1 MRHNA, CDR2 SNTAGT. The J segment lost 5 bases and the V segment lost 10 bases, leaving 7 bases of the junction unmatched. CDR3 protein: CANCGQGVYGYTF. As DNA, the CDR3 is TGTGCCAATTGCGGACAGGGGGTTTATGGCTACACCTTC.

The chain recombines TRBV30 with TRBJ1-3; D is undetermined. The CDR3 runs 10 residues. V was cut by 4 bases and J by 4 bases, with 2 bases left in between. Per germline, CDR1 GTSNPN and CDR2 SVGIG (reference sequence). The CDR3 DNA reads as TGTGCCTGGACAGGAAACACCATATATTTT. This codes for CAWTGNTIYF.

V usage is TRBV27 and J usage is TRBJ1-5; D remains ambiguous. Germline V lookup: CDR1 MNHEY, CDR2 SMNVEV (reference sequence). With 3 bases removed from V and 7 bases from J, the gap between germline ends came to 13 bases. The CDR3 runs 14 residues. The DNA of the CDR3 is TGTGCCAGCAGTTTGAGTCCATTGGGGCAGCCCCAGCATTTT. Protein: CASSLSPLGQPQHF.

In regard to this clone: The junction departs from the called germline gene at one end, perhaps through a read error. The chain recombines TRBV5-1 with TRBJ2-5; D is possibly TRBD2 (5 bases). Looked up from germline, CDR1 is SGHRS and CDR2 is YFSETQ. The CDR3 runs 15 residues. Here the CDR3 reads CASSLGMASQGTQYF. In nucleotides, the CDR3 is TGCGCCAGCAGCTTGGGCATGGCTAGCCAAGGGACCCAGTACTTC.

This chain links TRBV4-1 with TRBJ1-4, with D perhaps matching TRBD1 (5 bases). CDR1 and CDR2 (germline): MGHRA, YSYEKL. Trimming took off 1 base at V and 8 bases at J, with 14 bases between the two ends. The CDR3 sequence is 15 residues long. Here the CDR3 DNA reads TGCGCCAGCAGCCAAGTCGGGGCTATGGGGGAAAAACTGTTTTTT. Encoded protein: CASSQVGAMGEKLFF.

CDR3 sequence: CSVDSGFSYNEQFF. Written as DNA, the CDR3 is TGCAGCGTGGATAGCGGGTTCTCCTACAATGAGCAGTTCTTC. The chain joins TRBV29-1 to TRBJ2-1; 7 nucleotides match TRBD2. This CDR3 region has 14 residues. Trimming cost V 6 bases and J 0 bases; bases outside gene matches: 5. Germline-derived CDR1 and CDR2 are SQVTM and ANQGSEA.

The gene calls are TRBV30 and TRBJ2-3; maybe TRBD2 (5 bases). The V end lost 0 bases, the J end lost 2 bases, and 18 bases lay between the germline ends. In germline, CDR1 is GTSNPN, CDR2 SVGIG (reference sequence). The CDR3 has 17 residues. CDR3 nucleotide sequence: TGTGCCTGGAGTGTACTCGCAGGCCCACGGGACACAGATACGCAGTATTTT. It yields the protein CAWSVLAGPRDTDTQYF.

The chain couples TRBV5-4 to TRBJ1-6; tentatively, D is TRBD1 (5 bases). The germline V gene encodes CDR1 SGHNT and CDR2 YYREEE (reference sequence). CDR3 length equals 13 residues. The V end was cut by 4 bases, the J end by 8 bases, with 10 bases between. CDR3 region: CASSLLGDSPLHF. Written as DNA, the CDR3 is TGTGCCAGCAGCCTGTTGGGGGATTCACCCCTCCACTTT.

This clone was observed a handful of times. The chain couples TRBV6-5 to TRBJ1-6, with D uncertain. This CDR3 region has 14 residues. V was trimmed by 2 bases and J by 0 bases, leaving 2 bases between them. The germline gives CDR1 MNHEY, CDR2 SVGAGI. Here the CDR3 reads CASSYVSYNSPLHF. CDR3 coding DNA: TGTGCCAGCAGTTACGTCTCCTATAATTCACCCCTCCACTTT.